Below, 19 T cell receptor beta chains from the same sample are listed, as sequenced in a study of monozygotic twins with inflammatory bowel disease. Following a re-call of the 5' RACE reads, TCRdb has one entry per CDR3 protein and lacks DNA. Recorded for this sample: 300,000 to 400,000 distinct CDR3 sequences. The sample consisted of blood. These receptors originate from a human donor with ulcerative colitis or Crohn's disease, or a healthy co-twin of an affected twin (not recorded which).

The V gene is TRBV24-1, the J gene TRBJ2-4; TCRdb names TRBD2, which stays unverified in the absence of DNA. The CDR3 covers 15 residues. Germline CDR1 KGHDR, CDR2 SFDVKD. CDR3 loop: CATSEGTSGRSMQYF.

CDR3 loop: CSVERGTSIYF. The gene calls are TRBV29-1 and TRBJ1-3. The CDR3 has 11 amino acids. Germline CDR1 and CDR2: SQVTM and ANQGSEA.

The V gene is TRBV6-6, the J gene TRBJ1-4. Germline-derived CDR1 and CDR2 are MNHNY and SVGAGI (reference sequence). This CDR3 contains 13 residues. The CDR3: CASRGLRNEKLFF.

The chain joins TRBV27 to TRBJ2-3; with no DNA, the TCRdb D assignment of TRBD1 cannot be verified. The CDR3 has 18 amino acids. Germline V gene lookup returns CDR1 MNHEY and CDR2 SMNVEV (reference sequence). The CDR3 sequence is CASSFSPHGGIYTDTQYF.

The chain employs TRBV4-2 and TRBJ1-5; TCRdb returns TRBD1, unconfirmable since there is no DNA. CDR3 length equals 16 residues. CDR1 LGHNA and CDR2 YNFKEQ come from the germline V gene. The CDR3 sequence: CASSQELRDSNQPQHF.

CDR3 sequence: CSATPGQGWDEQFF. The rearrangement links TRBV20-1 to TRBJ2-1; the D call of TRBD1 rests on TCRdb alone, since no DNA is present to check it. This CDR3 comprises 14 residues. Germline V gives CDR1 DFQATT, CDR2 SNEGSKA (reference sequence).

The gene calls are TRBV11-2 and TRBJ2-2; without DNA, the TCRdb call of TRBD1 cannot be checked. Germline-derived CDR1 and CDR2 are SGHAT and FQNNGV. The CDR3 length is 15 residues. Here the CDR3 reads CASSRQGTNTGELFF.

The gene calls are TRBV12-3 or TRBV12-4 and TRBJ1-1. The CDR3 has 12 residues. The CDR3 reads CASSSLQGEAFF.

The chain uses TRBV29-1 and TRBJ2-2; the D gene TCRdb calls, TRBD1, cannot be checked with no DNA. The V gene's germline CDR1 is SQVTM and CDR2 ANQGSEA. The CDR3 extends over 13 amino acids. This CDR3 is CSSTGDHTGELFF.

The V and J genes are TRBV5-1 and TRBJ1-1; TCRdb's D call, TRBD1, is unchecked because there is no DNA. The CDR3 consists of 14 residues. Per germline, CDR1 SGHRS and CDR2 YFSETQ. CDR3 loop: CASSQQGPNTEAFF.

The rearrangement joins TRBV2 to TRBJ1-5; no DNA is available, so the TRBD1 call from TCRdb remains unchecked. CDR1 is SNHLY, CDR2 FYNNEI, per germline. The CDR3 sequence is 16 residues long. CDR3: CASSEGTSGKNQPQHF. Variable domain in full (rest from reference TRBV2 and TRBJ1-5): EPEVTQTPSHQVTQMGQEVILRCVPISNHLYFYWYRQILGQKVEFLVSFYNNEISEKSEIFDDQFSVERPDGSNFTLKIRSTKLEDSAMYFCASSEGTSGKNQPQHFGDGTRLSIL.

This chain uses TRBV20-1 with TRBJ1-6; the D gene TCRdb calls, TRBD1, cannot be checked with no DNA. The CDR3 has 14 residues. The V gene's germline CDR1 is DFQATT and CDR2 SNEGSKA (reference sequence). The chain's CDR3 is CSARAGAPNSPLHF.

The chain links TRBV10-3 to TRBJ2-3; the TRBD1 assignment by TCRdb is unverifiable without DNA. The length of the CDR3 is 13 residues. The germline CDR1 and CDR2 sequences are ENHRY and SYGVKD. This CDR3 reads CAISGATTDTQYF.

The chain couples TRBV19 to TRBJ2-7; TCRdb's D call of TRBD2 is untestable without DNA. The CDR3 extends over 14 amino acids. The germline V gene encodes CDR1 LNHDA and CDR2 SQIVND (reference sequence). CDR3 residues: CASSRASGWYEQYF.

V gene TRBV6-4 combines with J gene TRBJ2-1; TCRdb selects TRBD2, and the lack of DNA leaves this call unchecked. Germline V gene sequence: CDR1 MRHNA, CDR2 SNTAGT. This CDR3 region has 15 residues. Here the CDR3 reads CASSDTSRNYNEQFF.

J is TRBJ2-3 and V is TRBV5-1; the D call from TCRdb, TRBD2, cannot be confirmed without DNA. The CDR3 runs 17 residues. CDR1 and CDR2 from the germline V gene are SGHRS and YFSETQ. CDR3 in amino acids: CASSPGRGGLFTDTQYF.

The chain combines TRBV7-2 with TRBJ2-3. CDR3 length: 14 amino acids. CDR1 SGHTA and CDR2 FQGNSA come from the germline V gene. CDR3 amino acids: CASSPYRGTDTQYF.

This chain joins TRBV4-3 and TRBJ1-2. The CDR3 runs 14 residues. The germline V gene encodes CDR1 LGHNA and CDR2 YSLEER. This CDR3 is CASSQSVLNYGYTF.

The CDR3: CASSEPTGGAAKIQYF. The J gene is TRBJ2-4, the V gene TRBV2; as DNA is missing, the TRBD1 call by TCRdb cannot be tested. Germline CDR1 and CDR2: SNHLY and FYNNEI. The CDR3 spans 16 residues.